This T cell receptor beta chain was recovered during a study of T-cell memory formation after mild COVID-19. In the study overall: There were largely donor-specific TCR clusters. General study findings and limits: There was a balanced CD4/CD8 profile in clones contracting day 15 to 85, and later expanders leaned CD4+. Contracting CD8+ clones were enriched in EMRA, CD4+ mainly in CM and EM.

The authors produced TCR alpha and TCR beta cDNA libraries with sample barcodes and UMIs by 5'RACE using constant-segment primers. One entry per CDR3 protein results from TCRdb running MiXCR on the 5' RACE reads. Of around 200,000 distinct CDR3 sequences listed, over 7.5% were seen once; the top ten hold around 3.4%. This clonotype has only a few counts. Its antigen is currently unknown. V shed 0 bases and J shed 2 bases, with 8 bases lying between them. This CDR3 is 14 amino acids long. This chain uses TRBV12-3 or TRBV12-4 with TRBJ2-7; D gene unclear. Sequenced: PBMCs or a T cell subset sorted from them (not recorded which). The TCR was taken from a man in his late teens or twenties who had mild COVID-19 (a few samples of this study predate the infection). Cell type and time point are not known. Here the CDR3 DNA reads TGTGCCAGCAGTTTAGCGGACGGTACCTACGAGCAGTACTTC. This gives the protein CASSLADGTYEQYF.